The 6 T cell receptor beta chains reported below all come from one sample, sequenced in a study of cytomegalovirus exposure and HLA in healthy donors. In the PCR, 60 Vbeta and 13 Jbeta primers were used. Data came from immunoSEQ multiplex PCR; TCRdb stores just in-frame clones and leaves some out. This sample has about 150,000 clones, with approximately 84% found just once. Sequenced material: PBMCs. The receptors were gathered from a male donor in good health and CMV-seropositive.

The chain uses TRBV18 and TRBJ1-6; 10 bases map to TRBD1. Germline V CDR1 and CDR2: KGHSH, LQKENI. The CDR3 covers 17 residues. V gave up 3 bases and J gave up 10 bases; unmatched junction bases: 12. The CDR3 DNA follows: TGTGCCAGCTCACCGCTCCCGAGACAGGGGGCATGGTCACCCCTCCACTTT. Amino acid sequence: CASSPLPRQGAWSPLHF.

The J gene is TRBJ2-7, the V gene TRBV5-6, with TRBD1 identical over 7 bases. Germline values: CDR1 SGHDT, CDR2 YYEEEE. The CDR3 runs to 15 residues. With V trimmed by 4 bases and J by 3 bases, 10 bases remained unmatched. The CDR3: CASSLGDRSNYEQYF. Here the CDR3 DNA reads TGTGCCAGCAGCCTAGGGGACAGATCAAACTACGAGCAGTACTTC.

The chain employs TRBV5-1 and TRBJ1-6; D not certain. V gave up 0 bases and J gave up 9 bases, with 7 bases separating them. CDR3 length: 13 amino acids. Germline CDR1 is SGHRS and CDR2 is YFSETQ. The CDR3 sequence is CASSLDGISPLHF. In DNA form, the CDR3 reads TGCGCCAGCAGCTTGGACGGGATTTCACCCCTCCACTTT.

The chain couples TRBV28 to TRBJ2-3, with TRBD2 matching 13 bases. With V trimmed by 5 bases and J by 8 bases, 7 bases remained unmatched. This CDR3 contains 15 residues. Germline CDR1 MDHEN, CDR2 SYDVKM. Here the CDR3 DNA reads TGTGCCAGCAGTCAACTAGCGGGAGGGCCTGGTACGCAGTATTTT. This codes for CASSQLAGGPGTQYF.

This clone was found once. The chain joins TRBV11-3 to TRBJ2-2; TRBD2 matches 9 bases. The germline V gene has CDR1 SGHNT and CDR2 YENEEA. Trimming cost V 3 bases and J 4 bases; bases outside gene matches: 3. This CDR3 is built from 15 residues. The CDR3 DNA reads TGTGCCAGCAGCTTTGCGGGAGGGCCCACCGGGGAGCTGTTTTTT. Translated: CASSFAGGPTGELFF. The full variable domain, completed using reference TRBV11-3 and TRBJ2-2, is EAGVVQSPRYKIIEKKQPVAFWCNPISGHNTLYWYLQNLGQGPELLIRYENEEAVDDSQLPKDRFSAERLKGVDSTLKIQPAELGDSAVYLCASSFAGGPTGELFFGEGSRLTVL.

This clone was detected a few times. The rearrangement links TRBV6-5 to TRBJ2-5; the match to TRBD2 covers 10 bases. The CDR3 extends over 15 amino acids. V dropped 6 bases and J dropped 2; count of bases not matched to a gene: 6. Germline V gives CDR1 MNHEY, CDR2 SVGAGI. The CDR3 loop reads CASRGSGRTQETQYF. DNA of the CDR3: TGTGCCAGCAGGGGTAGCGGGAGGACACAAGAGACCCAGTACTTC.